This TCR beta chain was identified in a study of blood T cell repertoires in COVID-19. Overall study context: Researchers got acute and convalescent COVID-19 samples from the United States, Italy and Spain. Sources were T cells, B-cell-depleted T cells, or PBMCs; the material itself was cDNA or gDNA.

Clones were sequenced by immunoSEQ multiplex PCR, and TCRdb holds only the in-frame ones, with some missing. Of 100,000 to 150,000 clones listed, roughly 90% are singletons. Germline V lookup: CDR1 SGHVS, CDR2 FNYEAQ. V was clipped by 1 base and J by 2 bases; unmatched bases: 5. CDR3 length: 16 amino acids. The chain combines TRBV7-6 with TRBJ2-7, with 10 bases lining up with TRBD2. The sample comprised peripheral blood. This sequence originates from a woman older than 75 with acute or convalescent COVID-19. The CDR3 protein is CASSLGTSGGAYEQYF. DNA of the CDR3: TGTGCCAGCAGCTTAGGGACTAGCGGAGGGGCCTACGAGCAGTACTTC.